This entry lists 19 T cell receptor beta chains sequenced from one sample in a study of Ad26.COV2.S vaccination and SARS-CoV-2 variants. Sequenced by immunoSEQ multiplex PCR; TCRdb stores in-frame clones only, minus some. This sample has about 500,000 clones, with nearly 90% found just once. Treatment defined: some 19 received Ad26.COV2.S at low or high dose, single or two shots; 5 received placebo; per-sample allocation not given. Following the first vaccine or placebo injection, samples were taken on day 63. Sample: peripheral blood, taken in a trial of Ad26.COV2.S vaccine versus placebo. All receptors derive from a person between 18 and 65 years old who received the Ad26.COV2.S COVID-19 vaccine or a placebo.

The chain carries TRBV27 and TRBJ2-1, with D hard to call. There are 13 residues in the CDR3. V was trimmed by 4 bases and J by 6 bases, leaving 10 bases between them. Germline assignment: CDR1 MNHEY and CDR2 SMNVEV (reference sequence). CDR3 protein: CASSSLVGNEQFF. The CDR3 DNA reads TGTGCCAGCAGTTCTTTGGTCGGCAATGAGCAGTTCTTC.

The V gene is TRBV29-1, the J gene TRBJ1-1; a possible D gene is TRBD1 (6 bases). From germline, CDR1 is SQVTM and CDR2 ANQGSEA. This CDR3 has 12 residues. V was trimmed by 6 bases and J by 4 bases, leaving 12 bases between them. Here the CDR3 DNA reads TGCAGCGTCGTCAGGGGTTCCACTGAAGCTTTCTTT. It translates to CSVVRGSTEAFF. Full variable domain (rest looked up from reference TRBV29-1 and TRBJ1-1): SAVISQKPSRDICQRGTSLTIQCQVDSQVTMMFWYRQQPGQSLTLIATANQGSEATYESGFVIDKFPISRPNLTFSTLTVSNMSPEDSSIYLCSVVRGSTEAFFGQGTRLTVV.

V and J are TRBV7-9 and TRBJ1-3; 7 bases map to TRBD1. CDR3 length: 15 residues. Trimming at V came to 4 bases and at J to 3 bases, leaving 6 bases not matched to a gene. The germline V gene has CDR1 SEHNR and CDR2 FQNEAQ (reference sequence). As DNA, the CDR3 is TGTGCCAGCAGCTGGGGCCGGACAGGTGGAAACACCATATATTTT. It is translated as CASSWGRTGGNTIYF.

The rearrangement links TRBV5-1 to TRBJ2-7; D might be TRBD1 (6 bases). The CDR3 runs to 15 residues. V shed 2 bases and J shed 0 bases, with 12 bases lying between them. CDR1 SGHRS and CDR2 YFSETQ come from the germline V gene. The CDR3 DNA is TGCGCCAGCAGCTTTTCCGCGACAGGCTCCTACGAGCAGTACTTC. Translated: CASSFSATGSYEQYF.

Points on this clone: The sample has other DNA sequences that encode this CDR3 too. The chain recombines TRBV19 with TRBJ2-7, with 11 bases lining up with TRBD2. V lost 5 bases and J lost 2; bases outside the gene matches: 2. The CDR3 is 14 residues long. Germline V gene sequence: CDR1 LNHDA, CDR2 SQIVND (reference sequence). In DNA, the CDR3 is TGTGCCAGTAGTCGACTAGCGGGAACCTACGAGCAGTACTTC. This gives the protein CASSRLAGTYEQYF.

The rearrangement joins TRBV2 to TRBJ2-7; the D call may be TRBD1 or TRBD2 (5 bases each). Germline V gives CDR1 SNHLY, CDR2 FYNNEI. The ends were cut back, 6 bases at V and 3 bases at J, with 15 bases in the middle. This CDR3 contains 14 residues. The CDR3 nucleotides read TGTGCCAGCAGGGTCAGGGAGACGGGCTACGAGCAGTACTTC. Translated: CASRVRETGYEQYF. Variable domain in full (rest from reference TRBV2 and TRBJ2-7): EPEVTQTPSHQVTQMGQEVILRCVPISNHLYFYWYRQILGQKVEFLVSFYNNEISEKSEIFDDQFSVERPDGSNFTLKIRSTKLEDSAMYFCASRVRETGYEQYFGPGTRLTVT.

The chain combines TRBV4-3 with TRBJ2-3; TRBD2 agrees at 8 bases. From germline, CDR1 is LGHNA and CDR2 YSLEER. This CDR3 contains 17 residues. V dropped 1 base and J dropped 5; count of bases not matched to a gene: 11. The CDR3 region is CASSQGPTGGLIDTQYF. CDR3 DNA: TGCGCCAGCAGCCAAGGGCCTACGGGGGGGCTGATAGATACGCAGTATTTT.

The chain's CDR3 is CASRVTGLSYEQYF. The CDR3 bases are TGTGCCAGCAGGGTTACGGGACTCTCCTACGAGCAGTACTTC. This sequence joins TRBV6-5 and TRBJ2-7, with D perhaps TRBD2 (6 bases). Germline loops: CDR1 MNHEY, CDR2 SVGAGI. Trimming shortened V by 6 bases and J by 0 bases, and 12 bases separated the two germline ends. The CDR3 runs 14 residues.

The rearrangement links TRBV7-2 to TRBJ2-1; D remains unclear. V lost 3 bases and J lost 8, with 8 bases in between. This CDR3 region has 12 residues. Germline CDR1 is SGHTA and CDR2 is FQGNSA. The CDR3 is CASSFMFHEQFF. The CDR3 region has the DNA TGTGCCAGCAGCTTCATGTTCCATGAGCAGTTCTTC.

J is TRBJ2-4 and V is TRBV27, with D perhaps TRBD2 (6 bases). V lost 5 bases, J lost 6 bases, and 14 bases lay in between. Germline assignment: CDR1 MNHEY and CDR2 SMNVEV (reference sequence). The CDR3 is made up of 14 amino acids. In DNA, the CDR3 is TGTGCCAGCAGTGTCGGCCCCGGGGGAAACATTCAGTACTTC. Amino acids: CASSVGPGGNIQYF.

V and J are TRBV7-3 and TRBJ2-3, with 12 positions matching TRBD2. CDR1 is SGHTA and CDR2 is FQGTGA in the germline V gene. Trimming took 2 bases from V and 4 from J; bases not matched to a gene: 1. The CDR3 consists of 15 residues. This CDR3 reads CASSLGLAGSDTQYF. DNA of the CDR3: TGTGCCAGCAGCTTAGGACTAGCGGGGTCAGATACGCAGTATTTT.

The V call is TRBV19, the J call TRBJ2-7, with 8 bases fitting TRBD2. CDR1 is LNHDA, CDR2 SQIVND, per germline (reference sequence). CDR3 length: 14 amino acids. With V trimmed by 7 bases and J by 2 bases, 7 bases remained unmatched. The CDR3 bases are TGTGCCAGTACAAAAGCGGGGGCCCCCTACGAGCAGTACTTC. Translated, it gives CASTKAGAPYEQYF.

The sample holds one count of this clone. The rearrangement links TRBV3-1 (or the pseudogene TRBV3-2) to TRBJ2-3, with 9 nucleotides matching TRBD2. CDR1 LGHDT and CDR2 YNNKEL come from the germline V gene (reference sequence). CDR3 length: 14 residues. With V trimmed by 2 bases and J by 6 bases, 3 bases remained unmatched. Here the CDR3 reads CASSQRAGGDTQYF. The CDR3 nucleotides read TGTGCCAGCAGCCAAAGAGCGGGGGGTGATACGCAGTATTTT.

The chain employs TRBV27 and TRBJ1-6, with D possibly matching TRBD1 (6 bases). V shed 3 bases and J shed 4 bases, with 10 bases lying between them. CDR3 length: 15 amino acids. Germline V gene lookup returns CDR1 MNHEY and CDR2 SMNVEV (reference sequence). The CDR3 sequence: CASSFGQGYNSPLHF. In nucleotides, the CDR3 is TGTGCCAGCAGTTTTGGCCAGGGGTATAATTCACCCCTCCACTTT.

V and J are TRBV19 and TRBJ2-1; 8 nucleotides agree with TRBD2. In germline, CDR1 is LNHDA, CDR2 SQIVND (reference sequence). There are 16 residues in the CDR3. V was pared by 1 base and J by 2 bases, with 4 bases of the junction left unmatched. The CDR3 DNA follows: TGTGCCAGTAGTATAGGGGGCGGGAGGACCTACAATGAGCAGTTCTTC. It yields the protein CASSIGGGRTYNEQFF.

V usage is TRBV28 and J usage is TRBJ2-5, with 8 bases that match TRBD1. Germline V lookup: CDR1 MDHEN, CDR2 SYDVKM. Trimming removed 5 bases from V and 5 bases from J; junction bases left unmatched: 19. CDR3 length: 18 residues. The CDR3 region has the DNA TGTGCCAGCAGTCGCTCTGGACAGGGAGTTGGGCAAAGCGAGACCCAGTACTTC. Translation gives CASSRSGQGVGQSETQYF.

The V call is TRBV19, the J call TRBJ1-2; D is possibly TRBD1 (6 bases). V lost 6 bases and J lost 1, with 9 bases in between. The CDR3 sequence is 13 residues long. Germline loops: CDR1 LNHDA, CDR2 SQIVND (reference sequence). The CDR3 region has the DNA TGTGCCAGTAGCACAGGGTTTAACTATGGCTACACCTTC. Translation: CASSTGFNYGYTF. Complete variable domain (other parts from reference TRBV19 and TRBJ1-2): DGGITQSPKYLFRKEGQNVTLSCEQNLNHDAMYWYRQDPGQGLRLIYYSQIVNDFQKGDIAEGYSVSREKKESFPLTVTSAQKNPTAFYLCASSTGFNYGYTFGSGTRLTVV.

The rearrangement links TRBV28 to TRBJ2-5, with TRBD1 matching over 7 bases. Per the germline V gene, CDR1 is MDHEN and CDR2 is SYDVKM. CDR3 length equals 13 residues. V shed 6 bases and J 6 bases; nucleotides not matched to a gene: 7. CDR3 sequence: CASRLQGLQTQYF. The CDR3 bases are TGTGCCAGCAGGTTACAGGGGTTGCAGACCCAGTACTTC.

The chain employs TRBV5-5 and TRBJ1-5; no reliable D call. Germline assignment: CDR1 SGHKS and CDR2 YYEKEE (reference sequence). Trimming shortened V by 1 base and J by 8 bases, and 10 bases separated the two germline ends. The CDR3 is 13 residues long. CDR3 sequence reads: CASSLWGREPQHF. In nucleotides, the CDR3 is TGTGCCAGCAGCTTGTGGGGTCGGGAGCCCCAGCATTTT.